These 22 T cell receptor beta chains came from one sample sequenced in a study of blood T cell dynamics during melanoma immunotherapy. The data were produced by immunoSEQ multiplex PCR, yet TCRdb's version contains in-frame clones alone and is incomplete. The sample yields more than 13,000 clones, about 93% seen once. This sample's time point: week 3, after first cycle of checkpoint inhibitor. The source was blood, collected from a patient treated with checkpoint blockade. These TCRs come from a human donor with melanoma.

This sequence joins TRBV5-1 and TRBJ2-5; TRBD1 matches 9 bases. The ends lost 4 bases at V and 1 base at J; junction bases unmatched: 17. Germline CDR1 is SGHRS and CDR2 is YFSETQ. The CDR3 sequence is 19 residues long. This chain's CDR3 is CASSPWSPGTGLGQETQYF. In nucleotides, the CDR3 is TGCGCCAGCAGCCCTTGGAGTCCCGGGACAGGGTTGGGCCAAGAGACCCAGTACTTC. The variable domain in full, with the rest retrieved from reference TRBV5-1 and TRBJ2-5, is KAGVTQTPRYLIKTRGQQVTLSCSPISGHRSVSWYQQTPGQGLQFLFEYFSETQRNKGNFPGRFSGRQFSNSRSEMNVSTLELGDSALYLCASSPWSPGTGLGQETQYFGPGTRLLVL.

This clone was recorded only once. V usage is TRBV19 and J usage is TRBJ2-1, with 9 bases that match TRBD1. V was pared by 8 bases and J by 5 bases, with 10 bases of the junction left unmatched. The CDR3 has 15 amino acids. The germline CDR1 and CDR2 sequences are LNHDA and SQIVND (reference sequence). The CDR3 DNA follows: TGTGCCAGTCGTAGGCGGGGACAGGGCCACAATGAGCAGTTCTTC. This translates into CASRRRGQGHNEQFF.

This chain joins TRBV28 and TRBJ2-3; 9 bases are shared with TRBD1. V gave up 3 bases and J gave up 4 bases; unmatched junction bases: 14. The CDR3 contains 18 residues. Germline V gene sequence: CDR1 MDHEN, CDR2 SYDVKM. This chain's CDR3 is CASSFKDRGPGNPDTQYF. In DNA, the CDR3 is TGTGCCAGCAGTTTTAAGGACAGGGGACCGGGAAACCCAGATACGCAGTATTTT.

V gene TRBV28 combines with J gene TRBJ1-1; D unclear. The V end lost 10 bases, the J end lost 5 bases, and 14 bases lay between the germline ends. Germline V gene lookup returns CDR1 MDHEN and CDR2 SYDVKM. The CDR3 totals 12 residues. The CDR3: CATQFMGTEAFF. The CDR3 coding sequence is TGTGCCACCCAGTTTATGGGAACTGAAGCTTTCTTT.

The rearrangement joins TRBV7-8 to TRBJ1-5, with D possibly TRBD1 on 5 matching bases. Germline V gene lookup returns CDR1 SGHVS and CDR2 FQNEAQ. The CDR3 consists of 16 residues. With 5 bases removed from V and 0 bases from J, the gap between germline ends came to 14 bases. The CDR3 DNA is TGTGCCAGCAGCCAGGGCCGAGGGGTTAGCAATCAGCCCCAGCATTTT. This gives the protein CASSQGRGVSNQPQHF.

The V call is TRBV5-1, the J call TRBJ1-4; D might be TRBD1 (6 bases). V dropped 6 bases and J dropped 4 bases, with 13 bases sitting between them. From germline, CDR1 is SGHRS and CDR2 YFSETQ. CDR3 length equals 14 residues. CDR3 sequence reads: CASKKDSINEKLFF. CDR3 in DNA: TGCGCCAGCAAAAAGGACAGCATTAATGAAAAACTGTTTTTT.

The gene calls are TRBV19 and TRBJ1-1; tentatively, D is TRBD1 (6 bases). This CDR3 region has 15 residues. CDR1 is LNHDA, CDR2 SQIVND, per germline (reference sequence). V gave up 4 bases and J gave up 5 bases, with 17 bases separating them. The CDR3 region is CASSRAKTGMTEAFF. CDR3 bases: TGTGCCAGTAGTAGAGCCAAGACAGGAATGACTGAAGCTTTCTTT.

The rearrangement joins TRBV4-1 to TRBJ2-7; 10 nucleotides agree with TRBD1. The CDR3 spans 16 residues. V trimming: 4 bases; J trimming: 4 bases; junction bases outside the gene matches: 10. CDR1 and CDR2 from the germline V gene are MGHRA and YSYEKL. The CDR3 DNA follows: TGCGCCAGCAGCCTGACCCCCGGGACAGGGGAATACGAGCAGTACTTC. Its protein is CASSLTPGTGEYEQYF.

The CDR3 sequence: CASSPRLAFSEQFF. For the CDR3, the DNA is TGTGCCAGCAGTCCTCGACTAGCCTTTTCCGAGCAGTTCTTC. The genes are TRBV7-2 and TRBJ2-1; 7 positions match TRBD2. CDR3 size: 14 residues. Germline CDR1 and CDR2: SGHTA and FQGNSA. The V and J ends lost 6 bases and 10 bases, in that order; junction bases with no gene match: 12.

A single count supports this clone. The chain recombines TRBV7-2 with TRBJ2-6; possible D gene TRBD1, 5 bases. The CDR3 runs 16 residues. Germline V gene data show CDR1 as SGHTA and CDR2 as FQGNSA. Trimming stripped 2 bases from V and 4 bases from J, with 12 bases between. CDR3 sequence reads: CASSLSAGQGANVLTF. The DNA of the CDR3 is TGTGCCAGCAGCTTAAGCGCAGGGCAAGGGGCCAACGTCCTGACTTTC.

This chain joins TRBV6-1 and TRBJ1-5, with unresolved D. The germline V gene encodes CDR1 MNHNS and CDR2 SASEGT. Trimming left V 1 base short and J 2 bases short, with 12 bases between. This CDR3 spans 16 amino acids. CDR3 sequence: CASSEESRAGNQPQHF. The CDR3 DNA sequence: TGTGCCAGCAGTGAAGAGAGTCGAGCTGGCAATCAGCCCCAGCATTTT.

This rearrangement joins TRBV6-5 to TRBJ2-5; D unresolved. Per the germline V gene, CDR1 is MNHEY and CDR2 is SVGAGI. CDR3 length: 11 residues. Trimming removed 7 bases from V and 11 bases from J, with 14 bases in between. CDR3: CASTHPPEQYF. For the CDR3, the DNA is TGTGCCAGCACCCACCCCCCGGAGCAGTACTTC.

This clone appeared once. The rearrangement joins TRBV11-3 to TRBJ1-1; 7 bases line up with TRBD1. The CDR3 length is 16 residues. The V gene's germline CDR1 is SGHNT and CDR2 YENEEA. Trimming at V came to 5 bases and at J to 1 base, leaving 10 bases not matched to a gene. The CDR3 coding sequence is TGTGCCAGCAGCCCGACAGGGCCTAGCTGGAACACTGAAGCTTTCTTT. Translating it yields CASSPTGPSWNTEAFF.

This clone appeared once. The V gene is TRBV7-2, the J gene TRBJ2-2, with D perhaps assigned TRBD1 or TRBD2 (5 bases each). The CDR3 runs to 15 residues. Trimming left V 6 bases short and J 8 bases short, with 19 bases between. CDR1 and CDR2 (germline): SGHTA, FQGNSA. This CDR3 reads CASRPGTGVSGELFF. The CDR3 DNA reads TGTGCCAGCAGACCCGGGACCGGAGTTTCTGGGGAGCTGTTTTTT. Full variable domain (missing parts from reference TRBV7-2 and TRBJ2-2): GAGVSQSPSNKVTEKGKDVELRCDPISGHTALYWYRQSLGQGLEFLIYFQGNSAPDKSGLPSDRFSAERTGGSVSTLTIQRTQQEDSAVYLCASRPGTGVSGELFFGEGSRLTVL.

The J gene is TRBJ2-2, the V gene TRBV2, with 7 bases fitting TRBD1. The CDR3 totals 14 residues. Germline V lookup: CDR1 SNHLY, CDR2 FYNNEI. Losses at the gene ends were 4 bases for V and 4 bases for J; bases not matched to a gene: 3. CDR3 coding DNA: TGTGCCAGCAGTGTCGACAGGGCCACCGGGGAGCTGTTTTTT. As protein: CASSVDRATGELFF.

The chain recombines TRBV7-8 with TRBJ1-5; 7 bases align to TRBD1. The CDR3 sequence is 17 residues long. The germline V gene encodes CDR1 SGHVS and CDR2 FQNEAQ. J was trimmed by 2 bases and V by 3 bases; bases with no gene match: 10. The CDR3 DNA reads TGTGCCAGCAGCTTGGTTAACACAGGGGTTGGCAATCAGCCCCAGCATTTT. Amino acids: CASSLVNTGVGNQPQHF.

The chain has TRBV5-6 and TRBJ1-2; weak D call: TRBD1 (5 bases). CDR3 length: 14 residues. Trimming removed 1 base at V and 5 bases at J, with 12 bases between. CDR1 is SGHDT and CDR2 is YYEEEE in the germline V gene. In DNA, the CDR3 is TGTGCCAGCAGCTTGTTAGGGGTAGGGTATGGCTACACCTTC. The encoded protein is CASSLLGVGYGYTF.

This chain connects TRBV28 to TRBJ1-2; a weak D match, TRBD1 (5 bases). CDR1 and CDR2 from the germline V gene are MDHEN and SYDVKM. There are 13 residues in the CDR3. The ends were cut back, 2 bases at V and 7 bases at J, with 11 bases in the middle. The CDR3 region has the DNA TGTGCCAGCAGTTTACCTGGGGCCGGTGGCTACACCTTC. It specifies CASSLPGAGGYTF.

V usage is TRBV5-1 and J usage is TRBJ2-7, with a possible D match to TRBD1 (6 bases). The length of the CDR3 is 14 residues. CDR1 and CDR2 (germline): SGHRS, YFSETQ. V was clipped by 3 bases and J by 6 bases, with 16 bases between them. The CDR3 protein is CASSSRTGQSEQYF. The DNA of the CDR3 is TGCGCCAGCAGCTCCAGAACAGGACAGAGCGAGCAGTACTTC.

The chain combines TRBV6-5 with TRBJ1-5; TRBD1 is a possible D gene (6 bases). Germline V gives CDR1 MNHEY, CDR2 SVGAGI. The CDR3 is 15 amino acids. Trimming pared 5 bases from V and 0 bases from J, leaving 11 bases between. The CDR3 bases are TGTGCCAGCAGTCTGGACAGTTATAGCAATCAGCCCCAGCATTTT. Amino acids: CASSLDSYSNQPQHF.

The chain has TRBV7-6 and TRBJ2-7; D unclear. Germline V gene lookup returns CDR1 SGHVS and CDR2 FNYEAQ. The length of the CDR3 is 13 residues. The germline V and J ends were trimmed by 6 bases and 7 bases, with 16 bases remaining between them. CDR3 sequence reads: CASRQDPAGEQYF. DNA for the CDR3: TGTGCCAGCAGACAAGATCCAGCAGGAGAGCAGTACTTC.

This sequence joins TRBV2 and TRBJ1-2; weak D call: TRBD1 (6 bases). Germline lookup yields CDR1 SNHLY and CDR2 FYNNEI. Deletions cut 4 bases from V and 5 bases from J, with 8 bases between. This CDR3 is 12 amino acids long. The CDR3 sequence: CASSAGEYGYTF. As DNA, the CDR3 is TGTGCCAGCAGTGCAGGGGAATATGGCTACACCTTC.